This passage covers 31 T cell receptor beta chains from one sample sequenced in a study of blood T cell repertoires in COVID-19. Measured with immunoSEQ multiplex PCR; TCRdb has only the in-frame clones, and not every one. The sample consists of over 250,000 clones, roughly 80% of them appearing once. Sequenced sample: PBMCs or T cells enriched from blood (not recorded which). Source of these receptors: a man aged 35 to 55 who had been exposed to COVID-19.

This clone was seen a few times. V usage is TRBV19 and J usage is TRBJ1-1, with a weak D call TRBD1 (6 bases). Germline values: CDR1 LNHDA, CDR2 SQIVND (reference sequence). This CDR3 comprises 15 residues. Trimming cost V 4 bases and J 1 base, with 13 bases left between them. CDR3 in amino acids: CASSTQPTGNTEAFF. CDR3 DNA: TGTGCCAGTAGTACCCAACCGACAGGGAACACTGAAGCTTTCTTT.

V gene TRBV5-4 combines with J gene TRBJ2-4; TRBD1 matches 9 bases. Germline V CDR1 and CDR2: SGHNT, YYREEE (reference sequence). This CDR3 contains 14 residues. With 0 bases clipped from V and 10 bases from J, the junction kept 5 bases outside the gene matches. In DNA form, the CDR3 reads TGTGCCAGCAGCTTGGAGGGACAGGGCCGGATTCAGTACTTC. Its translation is CASSLEGQGRIQYF.

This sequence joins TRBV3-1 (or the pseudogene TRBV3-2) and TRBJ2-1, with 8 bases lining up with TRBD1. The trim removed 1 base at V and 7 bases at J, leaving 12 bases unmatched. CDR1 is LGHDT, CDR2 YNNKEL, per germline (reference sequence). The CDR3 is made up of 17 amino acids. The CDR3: CASSQGPPGGGGNEQFF. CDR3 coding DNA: TGTGCCAGCAGCCAAGGGCCCCCAGGGGGCGGCGGGAATGAGCAGTTCTTC.

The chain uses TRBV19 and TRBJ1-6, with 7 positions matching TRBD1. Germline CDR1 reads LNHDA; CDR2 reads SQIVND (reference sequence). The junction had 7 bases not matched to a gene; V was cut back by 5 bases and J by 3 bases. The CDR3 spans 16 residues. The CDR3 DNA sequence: TGTGCCAGTAGTCCCAGACAGGGAAACTATAATTCACCCCTCCACTTT. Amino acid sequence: CASSPRQGNYNSPLHF.

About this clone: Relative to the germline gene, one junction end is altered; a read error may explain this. CDR3 amino acids: CASSAPALSPSF. The CDR3 region has the DNA TGTGCCAGCTCAGCGCCTGCACTGTCACCCTCCTTC. The chain uses TRBV18 and TRBJ2-7; D is undetermined. The germline V gene has CDR1 KGHSH and CDR2 LQKENI. There are 12 residues in the CDR3.

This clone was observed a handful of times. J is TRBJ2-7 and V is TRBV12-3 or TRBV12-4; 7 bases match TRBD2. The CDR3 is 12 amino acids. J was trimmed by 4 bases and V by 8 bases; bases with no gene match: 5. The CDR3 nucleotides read TGTGCCAGCCGCGGGAGAGGTTACGAGCAGTACTTC. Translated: CASRGRGYEQYF.

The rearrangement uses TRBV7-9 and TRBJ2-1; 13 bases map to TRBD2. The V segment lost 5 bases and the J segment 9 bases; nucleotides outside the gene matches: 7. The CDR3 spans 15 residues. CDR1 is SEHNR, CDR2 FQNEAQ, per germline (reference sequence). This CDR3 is CASSTGTSGIIEQFF. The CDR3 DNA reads TGTGCCAGCAGCACTGGGACTAGCGGGATCATTGAGCAGTTCTTC.

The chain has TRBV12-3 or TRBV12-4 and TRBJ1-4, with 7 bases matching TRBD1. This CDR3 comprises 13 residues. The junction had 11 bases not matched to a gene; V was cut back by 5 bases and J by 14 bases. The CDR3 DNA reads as TGTGCCAGCAGTATACGCAGGACAGGAACTCTGTTTTTT. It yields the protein CASSIRRTGTLFF.

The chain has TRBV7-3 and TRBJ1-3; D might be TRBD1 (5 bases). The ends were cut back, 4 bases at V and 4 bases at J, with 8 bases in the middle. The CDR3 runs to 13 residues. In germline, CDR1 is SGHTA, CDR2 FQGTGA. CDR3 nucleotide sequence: TGTGCCAGCAGCTCGGACACCGGAAACACCATATATTTT. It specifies CASSSDTGNTIYF.

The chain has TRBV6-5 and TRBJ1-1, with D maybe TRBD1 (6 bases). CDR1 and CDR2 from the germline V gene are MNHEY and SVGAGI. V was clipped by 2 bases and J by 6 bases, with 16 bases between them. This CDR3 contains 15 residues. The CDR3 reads CASSYTMTGSAEAFF. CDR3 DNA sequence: TGTGCCAGCAGTTACACAATGACAGGATCGGCTGAAGCTTTCTTT.

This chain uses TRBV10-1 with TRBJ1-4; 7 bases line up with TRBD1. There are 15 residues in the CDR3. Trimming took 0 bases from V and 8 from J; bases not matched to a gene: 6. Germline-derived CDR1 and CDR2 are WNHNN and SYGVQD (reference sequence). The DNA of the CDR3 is TGCGCCAGCAGTGAGTCATCGACAGGGTACGAAAAACTGTTTTTT. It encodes CASSESSTGYEKLFF.

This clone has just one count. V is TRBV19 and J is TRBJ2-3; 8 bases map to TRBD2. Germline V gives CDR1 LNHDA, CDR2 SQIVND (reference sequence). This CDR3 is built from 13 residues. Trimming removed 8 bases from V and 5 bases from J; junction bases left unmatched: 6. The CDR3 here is CASRGGFGDTQYF. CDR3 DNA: TGTGCCAGTCGGGGGGGGTTCGGAGATACGCAGTATTTT. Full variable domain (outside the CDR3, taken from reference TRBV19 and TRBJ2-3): DGGITQSPKYLFRKEGQNVTLSCEQNLNHDAMYWYRQDPGQGLRLIYYSQIVNDFQKGDIAEGYSVSREKKESFPLTVTSAQKNPTAFYLCASRGGFGDTQYFGPGTRLTVL.

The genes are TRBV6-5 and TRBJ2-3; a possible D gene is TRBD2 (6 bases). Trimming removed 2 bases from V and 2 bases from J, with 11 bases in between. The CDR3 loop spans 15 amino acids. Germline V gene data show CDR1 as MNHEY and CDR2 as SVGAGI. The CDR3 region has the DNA TGTGCCAGCAGTTACGGTACTAGCTTCACAGATACGCAGTATTTT. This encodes CASSYGTSFTDTQYF.

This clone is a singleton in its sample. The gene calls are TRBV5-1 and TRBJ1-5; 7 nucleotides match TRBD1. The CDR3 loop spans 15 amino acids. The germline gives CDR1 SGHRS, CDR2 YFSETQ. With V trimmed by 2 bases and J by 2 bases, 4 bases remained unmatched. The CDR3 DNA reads TGCGCCAGCAGCTTAGACGGACAGGGCAATCAGCCCCAGCATTTT. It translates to CASSLDGQGNQPQHF.

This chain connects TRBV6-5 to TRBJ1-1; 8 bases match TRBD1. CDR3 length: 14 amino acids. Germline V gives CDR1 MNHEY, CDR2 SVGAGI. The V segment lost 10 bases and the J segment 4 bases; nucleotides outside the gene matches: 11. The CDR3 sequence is CATRSGDRGTEAFF. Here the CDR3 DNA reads TGTGCCACCAGGTCGGGTGACAGGGGCACTGAAGCTTTCTTT.

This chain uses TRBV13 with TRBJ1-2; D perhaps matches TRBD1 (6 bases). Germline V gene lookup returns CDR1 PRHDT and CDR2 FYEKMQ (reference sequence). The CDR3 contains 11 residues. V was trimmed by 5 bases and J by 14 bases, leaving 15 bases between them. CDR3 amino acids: CASSLTQGATF. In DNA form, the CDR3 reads TGTGCCAGCAGCCTAACACAGGGAGCGACCTTC.

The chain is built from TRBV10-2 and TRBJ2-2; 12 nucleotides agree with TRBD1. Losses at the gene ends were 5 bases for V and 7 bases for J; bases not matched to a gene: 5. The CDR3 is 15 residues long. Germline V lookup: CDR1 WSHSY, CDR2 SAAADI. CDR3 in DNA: TGCGCCAGCAGTTCCGGGACAGGGGGCCTCGGGGAGCTGTTTTTT. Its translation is CASSSGTGGLGELFF.

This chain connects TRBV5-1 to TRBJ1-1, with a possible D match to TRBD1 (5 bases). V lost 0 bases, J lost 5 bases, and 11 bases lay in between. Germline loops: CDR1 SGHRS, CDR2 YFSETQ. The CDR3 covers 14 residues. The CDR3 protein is CASSLAGRRTEAFF. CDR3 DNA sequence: TGCGCCAGCAGCTTGGCAGGGCGGCGGACTGAAGCTTTCTTT.

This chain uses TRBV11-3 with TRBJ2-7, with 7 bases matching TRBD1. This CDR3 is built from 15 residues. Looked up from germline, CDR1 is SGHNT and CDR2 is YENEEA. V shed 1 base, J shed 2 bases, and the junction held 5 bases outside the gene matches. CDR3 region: CASSLGVQGTYEQYF. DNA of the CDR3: TGTGCCAGCAGCTTAGGGGTACAGGGGACCTACGAGCAGTACTTC.

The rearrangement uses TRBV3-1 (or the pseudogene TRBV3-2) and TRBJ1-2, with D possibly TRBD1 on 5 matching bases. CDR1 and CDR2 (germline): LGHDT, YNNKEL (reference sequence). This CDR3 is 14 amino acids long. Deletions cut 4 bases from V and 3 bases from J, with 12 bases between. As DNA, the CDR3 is TGTGCCAGCAGCCCTAGACAGCAATACTATGGCTACACCTTC. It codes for CASSPRQQYYGYTF.

CDR3 amino acids: CASSVGQGYDTEAFF. The CDR3 nucleotides read TGTGCCAGCAGCGTAGGTCAGGGGTATGACACTGAAGCTTTCTTT. The chain carries TRBV9 and TRBJ1-1, with D tentatively TRBD1 (6 bases). The CDR3 sequence is 15 residues long. Trimming took off 0 bases at V and 3 bases at J, with 12 bases between the two ends. Looked up from germline, CDR1 is SGDLS and CDR2 is YYNGEE. Looking up the rest from reference TRBV9 and TRBJ1-1 gives the full variable domain: DSGVTQTPKHLITATGQRVTLRCSPRSGDLSVYWYQQSLDQGLQFLIQYYNGEERAKGNILERFSAQQFPDLHSELNLSSLELGDSALYFCASSVGQGYDTEAFFGQGTRLTVV.

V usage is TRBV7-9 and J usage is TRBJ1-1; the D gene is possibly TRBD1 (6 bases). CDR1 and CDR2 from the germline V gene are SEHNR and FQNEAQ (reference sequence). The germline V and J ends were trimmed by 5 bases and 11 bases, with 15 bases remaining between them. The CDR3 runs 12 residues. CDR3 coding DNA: TGTGCCAGCAGCCGACGGACAGTCGATGCTTTCTTT. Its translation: CASSRRTVDAFF.

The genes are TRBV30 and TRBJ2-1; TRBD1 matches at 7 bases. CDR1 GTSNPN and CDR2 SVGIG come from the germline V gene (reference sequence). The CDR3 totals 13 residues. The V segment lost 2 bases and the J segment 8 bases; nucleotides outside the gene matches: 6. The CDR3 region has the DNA TGTGCCTGGAGTAGGGACAGAGGATATGAGCAGTTCTTC. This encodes CAWSRDRGYEQFF.

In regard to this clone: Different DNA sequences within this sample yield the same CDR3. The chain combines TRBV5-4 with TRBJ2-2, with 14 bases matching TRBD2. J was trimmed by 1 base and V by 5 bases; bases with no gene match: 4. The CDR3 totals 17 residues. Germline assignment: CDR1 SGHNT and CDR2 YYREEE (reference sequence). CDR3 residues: CASRSGLAGGNTGELFF. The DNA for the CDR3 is TGTGCCAGCAGGTCTGGACTAGCGGGAGGGAACACCGGGGAGCTGTTTTTT. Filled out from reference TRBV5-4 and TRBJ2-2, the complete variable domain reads ETGVTQSPTHLIKTRGQQVTLRCSSQSGHNTVSWYQQALGQGPQFIFQYYREEENGRGNFPPRFSGLQFPNYSSELNVNALELDDSALYLCASRSGLAGGNTGELFFGEGSRLTVL.

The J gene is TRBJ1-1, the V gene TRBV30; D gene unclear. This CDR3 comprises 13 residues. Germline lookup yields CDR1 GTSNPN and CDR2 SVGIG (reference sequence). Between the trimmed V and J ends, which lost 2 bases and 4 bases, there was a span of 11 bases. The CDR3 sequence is CAWSQGPGTEAFF. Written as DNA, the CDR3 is TGTGCCTGGAGTCAAGGCCCAGGCACTGAAGCTTTCTTT.

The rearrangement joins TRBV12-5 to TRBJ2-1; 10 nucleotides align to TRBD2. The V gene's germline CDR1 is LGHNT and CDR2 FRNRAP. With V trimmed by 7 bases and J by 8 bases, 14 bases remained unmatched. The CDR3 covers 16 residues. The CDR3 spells CASEWPSGSSTDEQFF. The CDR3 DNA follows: TGTGCTAGTGAGTGGCCTAGCGGGAGTAGTACCGATGAGCAGTTCTTC.

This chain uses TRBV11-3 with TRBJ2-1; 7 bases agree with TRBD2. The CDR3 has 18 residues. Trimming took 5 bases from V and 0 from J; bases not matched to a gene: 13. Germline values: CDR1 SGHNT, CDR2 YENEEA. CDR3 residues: CASSTSPPSGSSYNEQFF. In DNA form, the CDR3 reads TGTGCCAGCAGCACAAGCCCACCTAGCGGAAGCTCCTACAATGAGCAGTTCTTC.

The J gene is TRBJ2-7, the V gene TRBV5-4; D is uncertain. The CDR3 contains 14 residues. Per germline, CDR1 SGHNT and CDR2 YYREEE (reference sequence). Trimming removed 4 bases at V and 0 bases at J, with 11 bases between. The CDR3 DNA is TGTGCCAGCAGCAAGGAGATAAGCTCCTACGAGCAGTACTTC. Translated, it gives CASSKEISSYEQYF.

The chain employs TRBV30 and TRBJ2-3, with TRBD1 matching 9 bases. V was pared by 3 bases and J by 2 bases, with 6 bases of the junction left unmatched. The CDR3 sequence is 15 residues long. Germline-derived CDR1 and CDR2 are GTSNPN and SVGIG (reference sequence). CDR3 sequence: CAWSYGQGFTDTQYF. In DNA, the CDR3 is TGTGCCTGGAGCTACGGACAGGGGTTCACAGATACGCAGTATTTT. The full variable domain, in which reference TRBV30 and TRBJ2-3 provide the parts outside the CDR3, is SQTIHQWPATLVQPVGSPLSLECTVEGTSNPNLYWYRQAAGRGLQLLFYSVGIGQISSEVPQNLSASRPQDRQFILSSKKLLLSDSGFYLCAWSYGQGFTDTQYFGPGTRLTVL.

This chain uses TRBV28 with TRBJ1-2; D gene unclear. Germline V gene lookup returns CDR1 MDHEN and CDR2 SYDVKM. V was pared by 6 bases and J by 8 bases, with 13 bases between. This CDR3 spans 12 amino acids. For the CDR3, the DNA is TGTGCCAGCAGCCCTCGGGTTAGCGGCTACACCTTC. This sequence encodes CASSPRVSGYTF.

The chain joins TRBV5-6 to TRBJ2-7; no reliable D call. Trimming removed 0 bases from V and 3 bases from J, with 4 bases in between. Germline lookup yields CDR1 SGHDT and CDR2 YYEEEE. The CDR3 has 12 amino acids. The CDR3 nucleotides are TGTGCCAGCAGCTTGGCCAACTACGAGCAGTACTTC. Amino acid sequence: CASSLANYEQYF.